The 21 T cell receptor beta chains reported below all come from one sample, sequenced in a study of early T cells in non-severe SARS-CoV-2 infection. TCRdb processed the 5' RACE reads anew with MiXCR; each CDR3 protein has one entry. The sample contains 45,000 to 65,000 distinct CDR3 sequences, about 9.3% of which appear only once. Sequenced sample: whole blood. These receptors came from an adult who was a healthcare worker with PCR-confirmed SARS-CoV-2 infection or an uninfected control (not recorded which).

In this sample, this clonotype turned up a few times. The chain has TRBV29-1 and TRBJ1-2; TRBD1 agrees at 7 bases. The V gene end was trimmed by 6 bases and the J gene end by 4 bases; junction bases not matched to a gene: 11. The CDR3 totals 14 residues. Germline V gene lookup returns CDR1 SQVTM and CDR2 ANQGSEA. This CDR3 is CSVDDRVSGYGYTF. The CDR3 bases are TGCAGCGTGGACGACAGGGTATCTGGCTATGGCTACACCTTC.

This clonotype was found many times. The chain carries TRBV2 and TRBJ2-3; D remains ambiguous. Germline assignment: CDR1 SNHLY and CDR2 FYNNEI. This CDR3 is 14 amino acids long. Trimming removed 1 base at V and 2 bases at J, with 7 bases between. The chain's CDR3 is CASSEDIFTDTQYF. The CDR3 DNA reads as TGTGCCAGCAGTGAAGACATCTTCACAGATACGCAGTATTTT.

The table lists this clonotype with many counts. This chain links TRBV4-1 with TRBJ2-1; TRBD2 matches 8 bases. This CDR3 spans 13 amino acids. The junction had 2 bases not matched to a gene; V was cut back by 5 bases and J by 5 bases. Germline V CDR1 and CDR2: MGHRA, YSYEKL. CDR3 loop: CASSSGRNNEQFF. The CDR3 DNA follows: TGCGCCAGCAGCAGCGGGAGAAACAATGAGCAGTTCTTC.

This clonotype was recorded at least ten times. The chain employs TRBV5-8 and TRBJ2-2; D not resolved. V was shortened by 1 base and J by 0 bases, with 10 bases between the two germline ends. Germline CDR1 and CDR2: SGHTS and YDEGEE. CDR3 length equals 16 residues. This CDR3 is CASSLYPAANTGELFF. CDR3 sequence (DNA): TGTGCCAGCAGCTTGTATCCGGCAGCGAACACCGGGGAGCTGTTTTTT.

This clonotype was counted ten times or more. This chain joins TRBV2 and TRBJ1-1; 9 bases agree with TRBD1. Germline lookup yields CDR1 SNHLY and CDR2 FYNNEI. Unmatched junction bases numbered 5, after V lost 7 bases and J lost 5 bases. The CDR3 runs to 13 residues. This chain's CDR3 is CASTDRGFTEAFF. The DNA for the CDR3 is TGTGCCAGCACGGACAGGGGATTTACTGAAGCTTTCTTT.

This clonotype was seen a few times. V is TRBV10-3 and J is TRBJ2-3; D unresolved. Trimming removed 6 bases from V and 5 bases from J, with 6 bases in between. This CDR3 is built from 11 residues. Germline V gives CDR1 ENHRY, CDR2 SYGVKD. CDR3 sequence: CAISEGDTQYF. The CDR3 DNA sequence: TGTGCCATCAGCGAAGGAGATACGCAGTATTTT.

The rearrangement joins TRBV20-1 to TRBJ1-1; tentatively, D is TRBD1 (5 bases). CDR1 is DFQATT and CDR2 is SNEGSKA in the germline V gene (reference sequence). CDR3 size: 14 residues. Trimming took 6 bases from V and 3 from J, leaving 17 bases between them. The CDR3 nucleotides are TGCAGTGCCCTCAACGTGCGGGGCGACACTGAAGCTTTCTTT. It encodes CSALNVRGDTEAFF.

V is TRBV12-3 or TRBV12-4 and J is TRBJ2-7; TRBD1 is a possible D gene (5 bases). This CDR3 is built from 13 residues. V was cut by 6 bases and J by 2 bases, with 11 bases left in between. This chain's CDR3 is CASSIQVTYEQYF. The CDR3 DNA is TGTGCCAGCAGCATACAGGTTACCTACGAGCAGTACTTC.

This clonotype was seen repeatedly, ten times or more. The rearrangement joins TRBV7-6 to TRBJ2-5; TRBD2 matches at 14 bases. Germline CDR1 SGHVS, CDR2 FNYEAQ. This CDR3 spans 18 amino acids. Unmatched junction bases numbered 13, after V lost 5 bases and J lost 5 bases. CDR3 DNA: TGTGCCAGCAGCCCGCGCGGGACTAGCGGGAGAGGGTTGGAGACCCAGTACTTC. The encoded protein is CASSPRGTSGRGLETQYF.

This clonotype was detected many times. The chain recombines TRBV14 with TRBJ1-5, with a tentative D call TRBD1 (5 bases). Germline V lookup: CDR1 SGHDN, CDR2 FVKESK. The ends were cut back, 5 bases at V and 3 bases at J, with 8 bases in the middle. The CDR3 covers 13 residues. CDR3 in DNA: TGTGCCAGCAGCGGGGGAGCCAATCAGCCCCAGCATTTT. Translated, it gives CASSGGANQPQHF.

This clonotype was observed many times. The V and J genes are TRBV15 and TRBJ2-7; D possibly corresponds to TRBD2 (6 bases). The germline V gene has CDR1 LNHNV and CDR2 YYDKDF (reference sequence). The CDR3 sequence is 16 residues long. The V gene lost 0 bases and the J gene lost 2 bases, with 14 bases spanning the gap. As DNA, the CDR3 is TGTGCCACCAGCAGAGATGCGGGACCTGGGGCCTACGAGCAGTACTTC. This encodes CATSRDAGPGAYEQYF. Using reference TRBV15 and TRBJ2-7 for the parts outside the CDR3, the full variable domain is DAMVIQNPRYQVTQFGKPVTLSCSQTLNHNVMYWYQQKSSQAPKLLFHYYDKDFNNEADTPDNFQSRRPNTSFCFLDIRSPGLGDTAMYLCATSRDAGPGAYEQYFGPGTRLTVT.

In this sample, this clonotype turned up a few times. This chain links TRBV14 with TRBJ2-5, with D perhaps TRBD1 (6 bases). V was cut by 0 bases and J by 4 bases, with 15 bases left in between. Per the germline V gene, CDR1 is SGHDN and CDR2 is FVKESK. The CDR3 consists of 16 residues. The CDR3 region is CASSQDLNRESETQYF. CDR3 nucleotide sequence: TGTGCCAGCAGCCAAGATCTTAACAGGGAGTCAGAGACCCAGTACTTC.

This clonotype is medium-sized. The rearrangement joins TRBV7-6 to TRBJ1-5, with a tentative D call TRBD1 (6 bases). CDR1 and CDR2 from the germline V gene are SGHVS and FNYEAQ. CDR3 size: 16 residues. V was shortened by 2 bases and J by 2 bases, with 13 bases between the two germline ends. CDR3 in amino acids: CASSLWQGTGNQPQHF. The CDR3 DNA reads TGTGCCAGCAGCTTATGGCAGGGGACGGGCAATCAGCCCCAGCATTTT.

The CDR3 bases are TGTGCCAGCGGTGGAACAGGGGATTCACCCCTCCACTTT. Translating it yields CASGGTGDSPLHF. The chain combines TRBV6-5 with TRBJ1-6; 7 positions match TRBD1. The CDR3 runs 13 residues. Germline V gene sequence: CDR1 MNHEY, CDR2 SVGAGI. V was pared by 8 bases and J by 8 bases, with 6 bases of the junction left unmatched.

This clonotype came up many times. V usage is TRBV9 and J usage is TRBJ2-7, with D possibly TRBD1 on 6 matching bases. The CDR3 contains 14 residues. V was clipped by 0 bases and J by 3 bases, with 10 bases between them. Germline lookup yields CDR1 SGDLS and CDR2 YYNGEE. The CDR3 bases are TGTGCCAGCAGCGTAGCTGCCAGGGGCTACGAGCAGTACTTC. Translated, it gives CASSVAARGYEQYF.

This clonotype has ten or more counts. This rearrangement joins TRBV4-2 to TRBJ1-4, with TRBD1 matching over 8 bases. Germline lookup yields CDR1 LGHNA and CDR2 YNFKEQ. V was pared by 4 bases and J by 6 bases, with 10 bases of the junction left unmatched. This CDR3 is 16 amino acids long. The CDR3 sequence is CASSRQLTGEDEKLFF. In DNA form, the CDR3 reads TGTGCCAGCAGCCGACAACTGACAGGGGAGGATGAAAAACTGTTTTTT.

This clonotype was counted many times. The CDR3 DNA reads as TGCAGTGCTGGGGTCCTGGCGGGCGAGCAGTACTTC. This gives the protein CSAGVLAGEQYF. The chain uses TRBV20-1 and TRBJ2-7; D is possibly TRBD2 (5 bases). Germline assignment: CDR1 DFQATT and CDR2 SNEGSKA (reference sequence). There are 12 residues in the CDR3. Trimming shortened V by 5 bases and J by 6 bases, and 14 bases separated the two germline ends.

This clonotype was found a few times. V gene TRBV29-1 combines with J gene TRBJ1-4; D is uncertain. This CDR3 is 13 amino acids long. V lost 6 bases and J 1 base, leaving 9 bases between the germline ends. CDR1 SQVTM and CDR2 ANQGSEA come from the germline V gene. The DNA for the CDR3 is TGCAGCGTACTGGACGGAACTAATGAAAAACTGTTTTTT. This translates into CSVLDGTNEKLFF.

This clonotype was counted ten times or more. The chain recombines TRBV7-9 with TRBJ2-1, with 10 nucleotides matching TRBD1. Per germline, CDR1 SEHNR and CDR2 FQNEAQ (reference sequence). The CDR3 consists of 17 residues. The ends lost 5 bases at V and 7 bases at J; junction bases unmatched: 14. Written as DNA, the CDR3 is TGTGCCAGCAGCATGAGGTCCGGGACAGGGGTTGGAAATGAGCAGTTCTTC. Amino acid sequence: CASSMRSGTGVGNEQFF. Full variable domain (outside the CDR3, taken from reference TRBV7-9 and TRBJ2-1): DTGVSQNPRHKITKRGQNVTFRCDPISEHNRLYWYRQTLGQGPEFLTYFQNEAQLEKSRLLSDRFSAERPKGSFSTLEIQRTEQGDSAMYLCASSMRSGTGVGNEQFFGPGTRLTVL.

This clonotype was recorded at least ten times. The chain has TRBV12-3 or TRBV12-4 and TRBJ2-1; 12 bases line up with TRBD2. This CDR3 comprises 17 residues. V lost 2 bases, J lost 6 bases, and 8 bases stayed unmatched. CDR3 loop: CASSLRGLAGGSNEQFF. The CDR3 nucleotides read TGTGCCAGCAGTTTAAGGGGGCTAGCGGGAGGGAGCAATGAGCAGTTCTTC.

This clonotype has just a few counts. V gene TRBV7-2 combines with J gene TRBJ1-2; possible D gene TRBD1, 6 bases. Germline loops: CDR1 SGHTA, CDR2 FQGNSA. CDR3 length: 16 amino acids. V dropped 4 bases and J dropped 4 bases, with 19 bases sitting between them. CDR3 region: CASSSGTLRGAYGYTF. For the CDR3, the DNA is TGTGCCAGCAGCTCCGGGACACTTCGAGGAGCCTATGGCTACACCTTC.